The T cell receptor beta chain described here comes from a study of T cells in narcolepsy. Across the whole study: Enrolled donors included narcolepsy type 1 or type 2 patients and healthy controls.

This CDR3 has 15 amino acids. The J segment lost 2 bases and the V segment lost 1 base, leaving 2 bases of the junction unmatched. In germline, CDR1 is LGHNA, CDR2 YSLEER. The data were produced by immunoSEQ multiplex PCR, yet TCRdb's version contains in-frame clones alone and is incomplete. The sample has 20,000 to 30,000 clones; over 65% are singletons. Overall study results and limits: Autoreactive HCRT-specific and TRIB2-specific clonotypes were marked in same-patient CSF-versus-blood CD4+ comparisons. Blood of same and different patients, but not healthy controls, reportedly held recurring autoreactive clonotypes. In some patient and control memory CD4+ samples, autoreactive clones were absent.

On this clone itself: Its antigen is undetermined.

Sequencing used memory (CD45RA-) CD4+ T cells from blood. The V and J genes are TRBV4-3 and TRBJ2-7; 10 bases match TRBD1. The source of this sequence is a human donor in good health. CDR3 sequence (DNA): TGCGCCAGCAGCCAAGCCGGGACAGGGGCCTACGAGCAGTACTTC. Translating gives CASSQAGTGAYEQYF.